Listed here are 10 T cell receptor beta chains from one sample, sequenced in a study of early T cells in non-severe SARS-CoV-2 infection. One entry per CDR3 protein results from TCRdb running MiXCR on the 5' RACE reads. The data show about 22,000 distinct CDR3 sequences, approximately 4.4% seen once. The sequenced sample consisted of whole blood. The receptors here all came from an adult who was a healthcare worker with PCR-confirmed SARS-CoV-2 infection or an uninfected control (not recorded which).

This clonotype appeared a few times. The chain carries TRBV3-1 and TRBJ2-2; D uncertain. Trimming took 4 bases from V and 0 from J, leaving 12 bases between them. Germline CDR1 LGHDT, CDR2 YNNKEL (reference sequence). The CDR3 is made up of 16 amino acids. The CDR3 sequence is CASSRPGSTNTGELFF. The CDR3 coding sequence is TGTGCCAGCAGCCGACCCGGGTCGACGAACACCGGGGAGCTGTTTTTT.

The genes are TRBV30 and TRBJ1-1; weak D call: TRBD1 (5 bases). The CDR3 totals 14 residues. CDR1 is GTSNPN, CDR2 SVGIG, per germline (reference sequence). V was clipped by 2 bases and J by 4 bases, with 14 bases between them. The CDR3: CAWSPAGRVTEAFF. The CDR3 region has the DNA TGTGCCTGGAGTCCTGCAGGGAGAGTCACTGAAGCTTTCTTT.

Ten or more counts support this clonotype. The chain employs TRBV27 and TRBJ1-2; no clear D gene. The CDR3 runs to 13 residues. Trimming removed 3 bases from V and 4 bases from J, with 9 bases in between. Germline V gives CDR1 MNHEY, CDR2 SMNVEV (reference sequence). As DNA, the CDR3 is TGTGCCAGCAGTTTTAGAGGGTTCTATGGCTACACCTTC. Translated, it gives CASSFRGFYGYTF.

By sample share, this clonotype is medium-sized. The chain has TRBV4-1 and TRBJ1-2; D gene ambiguous. The CDR3 is 15 residues long. The ends were cut back, 6 bases at V and 3 bases at J, with 17 bases in the middle. CDR1 MGHRA and CDR2 YSYEKL come from the germline V gene. CDR3 nucleotides: TGCGCCAGCAGTACAGAGAGGACTTCTGACTATGGCTACACCTTC. Its protein product is CASSTERTSDYGYTF.

This clonotype was recorded at least ten times. The chain is built from TRBV7-3 and TRBJ2-3; the D gene is possibly TRBD2 (5 bases). Between the trimmed V and J ends, which lost 5 bases and 5 bases, there was a span of 8 bases. This CDR3 region has 12 residues. The germline CDR1 and CDR2 sequences are SGHTA and FQGTGA. This CDR3 reads CASSPGKDTQYF. The CDR3 region has the DNA TGTGCCAGCAGCCCGGGGAAAGATACGCAGTATTTT.

This clonotype was detected many times. The chain joins TRBV14 to TRBJ1-2; 10 bases agree with TRBD1. CDR3 size: 16 residues. Germline values: CDR1 SGHDN, CDR2 FVKESK. Trimming at V came to 4 bases and at J to 4 bases, leaving 9 bases not matched to a gene. The CDR3, as DNA: TGTGCCAGCAGCCCGCGGGACAGGGGACGAAGCTATGGCTACACCTTC. The encoded protein is CASSPRDRGRSYGYTF.

This clonotype was counted at least ten times. J is TRBJ2-3 and V is TRBV9; D is ambiguous. Germline loops: CDR1 SGDLS, CDR2 YYNGEE. The CDR3 covers 13 residues. V lost 0 bases and J lost 2, with 4 bases in between. The DNA for the CDR3 is TGTGCCAGCAGCGTAGGTATCACAGATACGCAGTATTTT. Its translation is CASSVGITDTQYF.

This clonotype is classed as medium-sized (0.01 to 0.1%). The CDR3 DNA follows: TGTGCCAGCAGGGCCACTCAGGGCAATCAGCCCCAGCATTTT. Amino acid sequence: CASRATQGNQPQHF. The genes are TRBV7-2 and TRBJ1-5, with unresolved D. CDR1 is SGHTA, CDR2 FQGNSA, per germline. The CDR3 is made up of 14 amino acids. V lost 6 bases to trimming and J lost 2 bases, with 11 bases between them.

This clonotype was counted at least ten times. The chain combines TRBV30 with TRBJ2-3; D remains ambiguous. The CDR3 length is 13 residues. CDR1 is GTSNPN, CDR2 SVGIG, per germline (reference sequence). Trimming took off 5 bases at V and 6 bases at J, with 15 bases between the two ends. In DNA form, the CDR3 reads TGTGCCTGGGGATGGACCGAGATGGATACGCAGTATTTT. Protein: CAWGWTEMDTQYF. Combining the CDR3 with reference TRBV30 and TRBJ2-3 gives the whole variable domain SQTIHQWPATLVQPVGSPLSLECTVEGTSNPNLYWYRQAAGRGLQLLFYSVGIGQISSEVPQNLSASRPQDRQFILSSKKLLLSDSGFYLCAWGWTEMDTQYFGPGTRLTVL.

This chain uses TRBV20-1 with TRBJ2-3; possibly TRBD1 for D (5 bases). The CDR3 length is 19 residues. V was clipped by 6 bases and J by 2 bases, with 30 bases between them. CDR1 is DFQATT, CDR2 SNEGSKA, per germline (reference sequence). The CDR3 sequence is CSAKSEVPTLTEHTDTQYF. The CDR3 DNA reads TGCAGTGCAAAGAGTGAGGTCCCTACGTTGACAGAGCACACAGATACGCAGTATTTT.